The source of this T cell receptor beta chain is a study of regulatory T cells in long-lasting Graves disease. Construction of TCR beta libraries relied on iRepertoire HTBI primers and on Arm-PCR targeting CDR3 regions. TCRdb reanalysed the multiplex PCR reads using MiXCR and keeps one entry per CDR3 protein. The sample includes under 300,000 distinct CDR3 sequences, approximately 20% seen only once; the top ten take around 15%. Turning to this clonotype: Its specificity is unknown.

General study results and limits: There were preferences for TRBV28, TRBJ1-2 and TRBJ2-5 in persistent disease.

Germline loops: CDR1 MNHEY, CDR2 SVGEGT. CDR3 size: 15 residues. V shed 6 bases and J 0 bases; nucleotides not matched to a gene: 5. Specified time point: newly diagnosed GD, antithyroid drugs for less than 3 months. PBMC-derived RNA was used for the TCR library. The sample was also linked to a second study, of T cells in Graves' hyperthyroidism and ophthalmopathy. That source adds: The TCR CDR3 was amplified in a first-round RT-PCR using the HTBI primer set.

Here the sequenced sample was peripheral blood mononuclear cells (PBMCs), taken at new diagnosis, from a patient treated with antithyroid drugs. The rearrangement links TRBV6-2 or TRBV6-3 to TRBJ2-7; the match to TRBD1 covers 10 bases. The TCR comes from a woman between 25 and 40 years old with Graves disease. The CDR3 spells CASSSWTGGSYEQYF. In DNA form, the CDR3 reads TGTGCCAGCAGCTCGTGGACAGGGGGCTCCTACGAGCAGTACTTC.